A selection of T cell receptor beta chains follows, all from one sample in a study of blood T cell repertoires in COVID-19. The protocol was immunoSEQ multiplex PCR, while the TCRdb copy is restricted to in-frame clones and leaves out a portion. Counted here are under 200,000 clones, roughly 90% occurring once; the ten biggest clones make up approximately 1.5%. The specimen sequenced was peripheral blood. All receptors come from a young man with active or convalescent COVID-19. CDR3s include the opening cysteine and the closing phenylalanine or tryptophan. A D gene is named only where the DNA matches it firmly. The listing skips clone size in some rows; elsewhere it reads once, few, many or a size class.

v_gene	abundance	j_gene	d_gene	CDR3aa	CDR3nt
TRBV18	-	TRBJ2-7	TRBD1	CASSPGQGTSYEQYF	TGTGCCAGCTCTCCCGGACAGGGCACGTCCTACGAGCAGTACTTC
TRBV12-3/TRBV12-4	-	TRBJ2-3	-	CASQTGVTDTQYF	TGTGCCAGCCAAACGGGAGTCACAGATACGCAGTATTTT
TRBV5-1	-	TRBJ2-3	TRBD1	CASSPGQATDTQYF	TGCGCCAGCAGTCCGGGACAGGCCACAGATACGCAGTATTTT
TRBV2	-	TRBJ2-3	-	CASSEYTDTQYF	TGTGCCAGCAGTGAGTACACAGATACGCAGTATTTT
TRBV3-1/TRBV3-2	-	TRBJ2-1	TRBD2	CASSPRLDPGTSGRMSSYNEQFF	TGTGCCAGCAGCCCAAGACTGGACCCCGGGACTAGCGGGAGGATGAGCTCCTACAATGAGCAGTTCTTC
TRBV27	-	TRBJ1-1	-	CASSFSGVMAEAFF	TGTGCCAGCAGTTTTTCGGGGGTGATGGCTGAAGCTTTCTTT
TRBV5-4	-	TRBJ2-7	-	CASSDYRSYEQYF	TGTGCCAGCAGCGACTATCGGTCCTACGAGCAGTACTTC
TRBV19	-	TRBJ2-2	TRBD2	CASNRVAGDTGELFF	TGTGCCAGTAACCGTGTAGCGGGAGACACCGGGGAGCTGTTTTTT
TRBV6-6	-	TRBJ1-5	TRBD1	CASSYLQGANQPQHF	TGTGCCAGCAGTTACCTACAGGGGGCCAATCAGCCCCAGCATTTT
TRBV6-6	-	TRBJ1-3	TRBD1	CASSYRDRGPGNTIYF	TGTGCCAGCAGTTATAGGGACAGGGGGCCCGGAAACACCATATATTTT
TRBV4-1	once	TRBJ2-3	TRBD2	CASSQALGRGGQYF	TGCGCCAGCAGCCAAGCGTTGGGGCGGGGGGGGCAGTATTTT
TRBV19	-	TRBJ1-4	-	CATQRIGEKLFF	TGTGCCACCCAGAGGATCGGTGAAAAACTGTTTTTT
TRBV4-2	-	TRBJ1-4	-	CASSQQEATDSTNEKLFF	TGTGCCAGCAGCCAACAGGAGGCAACGGATTCAACTAATGAAAAACTGTTTTTT
TRBV5-4	-	TRBJ1-1	-	CASSLDLPSGTEAFF	TGTGCCAGCAGCTTGGACCTGCCTTCCGGCACTGAAGCTTTCTTT
TRBV5-4	-	TRBJ2-1	TRBD2	CASSFLSGGAENEQFF	TGTGCCAGCAGCTTCCTTAGCGGGGGGGCGGAGAATGAGCAGTTCTTC
TRBV7-9	-	TRBJ1-1	-	CASSIGANTEAFF	TGTGCCAGCAGCATAGGGGCGAACACTGAAGCTTTCTTT
TRBV24-1	few	TRBJ2-3	TRBD2	CATSDGLAGNTDTQYF	TGTGCCACCAGTGACGGGCTAGCGGGAAACACAGATACGCAGTATTTT
TRBV11-2	-	TRBJ2-3	TRBD1	CASSLDRLGGVDTQYF	TGTGCCAGCAGCTTAGATAGGTTAGGGGGCGTAGATACGCAGTATTTT
TRBV10-3	-	TRBJ2-2	-	CASAEGVETGELFF	TGTGCCTCTGCGGAGGGAGTAGAAACCGGGGAGCTGTTTTTT
TRBV7-9	-	TRBJ1-1	-	CASSSGIPTEAFF	TGTGCCAGCAGCTCCGGGATTCCAACTGAAGCTTTCTTT